This T cell receptor (beta chain) appears in the sequencing data of a study of control samples from healthy donors and cancer patients. Here immunoSEQ multiplex PCR was the method, and the copy in TCRdb shows in-frame clones only, minus some. The table has 150,000 to 200,000 clones, around 92% seen once. Between the trimmed V and J ends, which lost 8 bases and 3 bases, there was a span of 17 bases. Germline CDR1 reads SGHAT; CDR2 reads FQNNGV. This CDR3 has 15 residues. Sequencing was performed on blood. The chain carries TRBV11-2 and TRBJ2-1, with D unresolved. The receptor's source is a young woman in good health. CDR3 region: CASRFQISYYNEQFF. The CDR3, as DNA: TGTGCCAGCCGATTCCAGATATCCTACTACAATGAGCAGTTCTTC.